This T cell receptor beta chain derives from a study of shared clonotypes between healthy human individuals. Deletions cut 6 bases from V and 1 base from J, with 9 bases between. There are 14 residues in the CDR3. CDR1 is MNHNY and CDR2 is SVGAGI in the germline V gene (reference sequence). This clone was detected a few times. Its antigen is not known. Study conclusions and caveats: Non-shared clonotypes showed lower generation probabilities than clonotypes common to all four donors. With several donors compared, roughly 5% of naive CD4 clonotypes were shared.

Some clones are missing from TCRdb's copy, which holds only in-frame ones; the method was immunoSEQ multiplex PCR. The sample lists about 990,000 clones; around 78% were seen once. Sequencing was done on a sample of memory CD4+ T cells from PBMCs. Indicated subset: CD45RA-negative fraction. The TCR comes from a young man in good health. Some clones in this sample may be carry-over from other donors' samples. The rearrangement uses TRBV6-6 and TRBJ2-2; no clear D gene. The CDR3 coding sequence is TGTGCCAGCAGAGGTACACTGAACACCGGGGAGCTGTTTTTT. Its translation is CASRGTLNTGELFF.